A single sample gave rise to the 18 T cell receptor beta chains below, sequenced in a study of early T cells in non-severe SARS-CoV-2 infection. MiXCR, applied by TCRdb to the 5' RACE reads, yields one record per CDR3 protein. Counted here are roughly 81,000 distinct CDR3 sequences, 6% to 7% occurring once; the ten biggest clones make up under 10%. The material sequenced was whole blood. The receptors were gathered from an adult who was a healthcare worker with PCR-confirmed SARS-CoV-2 infection or an uninfected control (not recorded which).

This clonotype has a handful of counts. The V call is TRBV5-5, the J call TRBJ2-7; D is unresolved. This CDR3 is built from 12 residues. V dropped 2 bases and J dropped 4 bases, with 7 bases sitting between them. Germline CDR1 reads SGHKS; CDR2 reads YYEKEE (reference sequence). This chain's CDR3 is CASSFLQYEQYF. The CDR3, as DNA: TGTGCCAGCAGCTTCCTCCAGTACGAGCAGTACTTC.

The V and J genes are TRBV20-1 and TRBJ2-7, with 8 nucleotides matching TRBD2. J gave up 3 bases and V 0 bases, and 10 bases lay outside the gene matches. Germline lookup yields CDR1 DFQATT and CDR2 SNEGSKA (reference sequence). This CDR3 has 16 amino acids. The CDR3 loop reads CSARDSQRGNHYEQYF. Written as DNA, the CDR3 is TGCAGTGCTAGAGATAGCCAGCGGGGGAACCACTACGAGCAGTACTTC.

The chain uses TRBV24-1 and TRBJ2-7, with 8 positions matching TRBD1. With V trimmed by 4 bases and J by 3 bases, 10 bases remained unmatched. The CDR3 has 16 amino acids. CDR1 and CDR2 (germline): KGHDR, SFDVKD. CDR3 coding DNA: TGTGCCACCAGTGACTCCCGGGGGACAGGACTCTACGAGCAGTACTTC. This sequence encodes CATSDSRGTGLYEQYF.

This rearrangement joins TRBV12-3 or TRBV12-4 to TRBJ1-6; no reliable D call. The germline V and J ends were trimmed by 3 bases and 7 bases, with 7 bases remaining between them. This CDR3 has 13 residues. The CDR3 bases are TGTGCCAGCAGTTTTAACACCAATTCACCCCTCCACTTT. Translation gives CASSFNTNSPLHF.

CDR3 region: CSANTGQGYEQYF. In nucleotides, the CDR3 is TGCAGTGCTAATACGGGACAGGGGTACGAGCAGTACTTC. The chain is built from TRBV20-1 and TRBJ2-7; 10 bases agree with TRBD1. The CDR3 covers 13 residues. Germline V CDR1 and CDR2: DFQATT, SNEGSKA (reference sequence). Losses at the gene ends were 4 bases for V and 4 bases for J; bases not matched to a gene: 4.

This clonotype was picked up many times. This chain joins TRBV5-1 and TRBJ1-5; TRBD1 might be the D (5 bases). The CDR3 is 15 amino acids. Trimming shortened V by 4 bases and J by 3 bases, and 14 bases separated the two germline ends. Germline assignment: CDR1 SGHRS and CDR2 YFSETQ. CDR3 sequence (DNA): TGCGCCAGCAGCCCCTCTGACAGCCCCAATCAGCCCCAGCATTTT. This translates into CASSPSDSPNQPQHF.

This chain's CDR3 is CASSVQLQPYEQYF. The CDR3 nucleotides read TGTGCCAGCAGCGTACAGCTCCAACCCTACGAGCAGTACTTC. V usage is TRBV12-3 or TRBV12-4 and J usage is TRBJ2-7; no clear D gene. The ends were cut back, 6 bases at V and 2 bases at J, with 14 bases in the middle. There are 14 residues in the CDR3.

In its sample, this clonotype was seen many times. The junction shows a germline mismatch at one end, possibly a read error. This chain joins TRBV4-3 and TRBJ2-6; D is possibly TRBD1 (5 bases). The CDR3 sequence is 16 residues long. Germline assignment: CDR1 LGHNA and CDR2 YSLEER. The CDR3: CASSQDATSGANVLIF. Written as DNA, the CDR3 is TGCGCCAGCAGCCAAGACGCCACCTCTGGGGCCAACGTCCTGATTTTC.

This clonotype was counted ten times or more. The chain employs TRBV5-1 and TRBJ2-3; D is unresolved. The CDR3 has 14 residues. In germline, CDR1 is SGHRS, CDR2 YFSETQ. V shed 1 base and J shed 2 bases, with 8 bases lying between them. CDR3 in DNA: TGCGCCAGCAGCTTGTACTACTCCACAGATACGCAGTATTTT. Encoded protein: CASSLYYSTDTQYF.

This clonotype was seen at least ten times. The chain recombines TRBV11-3 with TRBJ1-1, with unresolved D. The CDR3 is made up of 13 amino acids. In germline, CDR1 is SGHNT, CDR2 YENEEA. Between the trimmed V and J ends, which lost 0 bases and 1 base, there was a span of 3 bases. The CDR3 DNA is TGTGCCAGCAGCTTAGAACAGAACACTGAAGCTTTCTTT. It specifies CASSLEQNTEAFF.

This clonotype occurred a few times. The chain has TRBV6-5 and TRBJ2-1; no firm D call. The germline V and J ends were trimmed by 6 bases and 0 bases, with 12 bases remaining between them. CDR3 length equals 15 residues. The germline CDR1 and CDR2 sequences are MNHEY and SVGAGI. The CDR3 region is CASSPRSPSYNEQFF. CDR3 coding DNA: TGTGCCAGCAGCCCCCGCTCACCCTCCTACAATGAGCAGTTCTTC.

The V call is TRBV5-1, the J call TRBJ2-7; 7 nucleotides agree with TRBD1. There are 14 residues in the CDR3. Per germline, CDR1 SGHRS and CDR2 YFSETQ. Trimming cost V 2 bases and J 2 bases; bases outside gene matches: 4. The chain's CDR3 is CASSFRTGAYEQYF. DNA of the CDR3: TGCGCCAGCAGCTTTCGGACAGGAGCCTACGAGCAGTACTTC. Full variable domain (remainder filled in from reference TRBV5-1 and TRBJ2-7): KAGVTQTPRYLIKTRGQQVTLSCSPISGHRSVSWYQQTPGQGLQFLFEYFSETQRNKGNFPGRFSGRQFSNSRSEMNVSTLELGDSALYLCASSFRTGAYEQYFGPGTRLTVT.

The chain is built from TRBV6-4 and TRBJ1-1; D remains ambiguous. The V gene lost 0 bases and the J gene lost 7 bases, with 12 bases spanning the gap. This CDR3 contains 14 residues. Germline CDR1 reads MRHNA; CDR2 reads SNTAGT. CDR3 in DNA: TGTGCCAGCAGTGACTCACCGGGAGGGTATGAAGCTTTCTTT. It yields the protein CASSDSPGGYEAFF.

A few counts support this clonotype. The chain combines TRBV10-2 with TRBJ1-6, with a possible D match to TRBD1 (6 bases). Germline CDR1 WSHSY, CDR2 SAAADI. This CDR3 region has 15 residues. Trimming stripped 7 bases from V and 14 bases from J, with 24 bases between. The DNA for the CDR3 is TGCGCCAGCACGAGTAACAGGGATGGGAAGGTGTCCCTCCACTTT. This encodes CASTSNRDGKVSLHF.

This clonotype was counted ten times or more. The chain joins TRBV5-1 to TRBJ2-7, with TRBD2 matching over 9 bases. The trim removed 0 bases at V and 5 bases at J, leaving 6 bases unmatched. This CDR3 has 15 residues. Per the germline V gene, CDR1 is SGHRS and CDR2 is YFSETQ. The CDR3, as DNA: TGCGCCAGCAGCTTGGATCTAGCGGGGAACCACGAGCAGTACTTC. Translation: CASSLDLAGNHEQYF.

The rearrangement joins TRBV10-3 to TRBJ2-7; TRBD2 matches 7 bases. Germline CDR1 is ENHRY and CDR2 is SYGVKD. The CDR3 spans 14 residues. The V gene end was trimmed by 2 bases and the J gene end by 1 base; junction bases not matched to a gene: 2. CDR3 in amino acids: CAISEASGSYEQYF. For the CDR3, the DNA is TGTGCCATCAGTGAGGCTAGCGGTTCCTACGAGCAGTACTTC.

This clonotype was observed a few times. This rearrangement joins TRBV6-4 to TRBJ1-2; 9 nucleotides line up with TRBD1. V was pared by 6 bases and J by 3 bases, with 8 bases of the junction left unmatched. The CDR3 runs 15 residues. Germline V gene lookup returns CDR1 MRHNA and CDR2 SNTAGT. The CDR3 is CASSRTGTGHYGYTF. As DNA, the CDR3 is TGTGCCAGCAGCCGGACCGGGACAGGGCACTATGGCTACACCTTC.

This chain joins TRBV6-6 and TRBJ2-5; 8 nucleotides line up with TRBD2. The germline V gene encodes CDR1 MNHNY and CDR2 SVGAGI (reference sequence). The CDR3 extends over 13 amino acids. Trimming at V came to 8 bases and at J to 5 bases, leaving 7 bases not matched to a gene. The CDR3 loop reads CASAGGGPETQYF. CDR3 coding DNA: TGTGCCAGCGCCGGGGGGGGCCCCGAGACCCAGTACTTC.